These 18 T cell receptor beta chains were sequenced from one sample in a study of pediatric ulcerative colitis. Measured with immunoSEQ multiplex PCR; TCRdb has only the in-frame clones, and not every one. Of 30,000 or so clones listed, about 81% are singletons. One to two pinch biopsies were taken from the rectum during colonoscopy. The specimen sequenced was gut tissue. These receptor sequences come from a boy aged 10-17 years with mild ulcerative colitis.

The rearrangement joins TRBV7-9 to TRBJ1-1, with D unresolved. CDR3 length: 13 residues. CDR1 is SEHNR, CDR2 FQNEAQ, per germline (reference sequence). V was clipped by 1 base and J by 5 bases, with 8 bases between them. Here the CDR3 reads CASSLEEETEAFF. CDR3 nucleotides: TGTGCCAGCAGCTTAGAAGAGGAGACTGAAGCTTTCTTT.

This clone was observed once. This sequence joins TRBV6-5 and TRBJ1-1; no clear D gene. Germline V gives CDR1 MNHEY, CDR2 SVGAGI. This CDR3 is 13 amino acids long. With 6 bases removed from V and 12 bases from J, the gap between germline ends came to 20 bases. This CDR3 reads CASSPVPYIRPFF. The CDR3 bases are TGTGCCAGCAGCCCCGTGCCCTATATAAGGCCTTTCTTT.

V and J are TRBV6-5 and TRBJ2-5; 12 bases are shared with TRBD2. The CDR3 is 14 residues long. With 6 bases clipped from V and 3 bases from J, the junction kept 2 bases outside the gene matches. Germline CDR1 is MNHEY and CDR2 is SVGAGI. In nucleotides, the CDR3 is TGTGCCAGCAGCCGGACTAGCGGGGAAGAGACCCAGTACTTC. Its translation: CASSRTSGEETQYF.

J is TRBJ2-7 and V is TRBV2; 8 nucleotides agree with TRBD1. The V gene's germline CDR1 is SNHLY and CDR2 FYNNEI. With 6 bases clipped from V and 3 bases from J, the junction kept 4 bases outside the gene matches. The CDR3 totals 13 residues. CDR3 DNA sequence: TGTGCCAGCAGGCTGGACAGGGACTACGAGCAGTACTTC. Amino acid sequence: CASRLDRDYEQYF.

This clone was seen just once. The CDR3 DNA is TGCAGCGTTGGGCAGGGGATAGGGGACACTGAAGCTTTCTTT. The encoded protein is CSVGQGIGDTEAFF. This chain joins TRBV29-1 and TRBJ1-1, with TRBD1 as a possible D gene (6 bases). Looked up from germline, CDR1 is SQVTM and CDR2 is ANQGSEA. The CDR3 spans 14 residues. V was clipped by 4 bases and J by 3 bases, with 15 bases between them.

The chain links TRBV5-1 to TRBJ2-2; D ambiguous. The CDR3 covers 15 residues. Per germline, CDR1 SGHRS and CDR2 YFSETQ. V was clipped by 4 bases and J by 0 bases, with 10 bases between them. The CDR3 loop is CASSPTPANTGELFF. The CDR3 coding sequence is TGCGCCAGCAGCCCGACCCCAGCGAACACCGGGGAGCTGTTTTTT.

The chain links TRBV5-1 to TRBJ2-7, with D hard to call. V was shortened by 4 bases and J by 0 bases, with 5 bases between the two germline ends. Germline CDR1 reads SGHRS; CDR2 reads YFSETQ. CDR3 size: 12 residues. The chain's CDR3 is CASSMSSYEQYF. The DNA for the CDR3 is TGCGCCAGCAGCATGAGCTCCTACGAGCAGTACTTC.

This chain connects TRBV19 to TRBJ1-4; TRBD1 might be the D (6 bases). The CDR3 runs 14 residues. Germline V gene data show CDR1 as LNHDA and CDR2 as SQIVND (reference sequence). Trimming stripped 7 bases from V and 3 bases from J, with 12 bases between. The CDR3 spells CASKARGSNEKLFF. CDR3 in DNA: TGTGCCAGTAAGGCGAGGGGGTCTAATGAAAAACTGTTTTTT.

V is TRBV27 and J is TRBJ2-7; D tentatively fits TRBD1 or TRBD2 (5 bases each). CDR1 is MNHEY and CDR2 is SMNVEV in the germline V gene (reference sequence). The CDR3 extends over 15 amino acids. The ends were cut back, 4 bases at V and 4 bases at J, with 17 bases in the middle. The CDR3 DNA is TGTGCCAGCAGTTCCTTCGGGAACAGGATTTACGAGCAGTACTTC. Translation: CASSSFGNRIYEQYF.

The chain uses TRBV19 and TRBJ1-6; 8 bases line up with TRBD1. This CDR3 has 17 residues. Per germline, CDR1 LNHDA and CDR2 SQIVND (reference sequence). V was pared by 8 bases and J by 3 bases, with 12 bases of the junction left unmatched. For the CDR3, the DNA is TGTGCCAGTGGGAAGACAGGGGTGGGAATCTATAATTCACCCCTCCACTTT. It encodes CASGKTGVGIYNSPLHF.

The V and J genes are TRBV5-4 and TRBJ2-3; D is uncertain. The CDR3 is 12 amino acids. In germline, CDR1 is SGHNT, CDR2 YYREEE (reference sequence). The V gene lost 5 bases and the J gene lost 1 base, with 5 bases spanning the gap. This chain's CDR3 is CASRRGTDTQYF. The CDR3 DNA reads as TGTGCCAGCAGACGGGGCACAGATACGCAGTATTTT.

The CDR3, as DNA: TGTGCCAGCAGGGAAATGGGGGGGGTTGAAGCTTTCTTT. Protein product: CASREMGGVEAFF. The chain uses TRBV6-1 and TRBJ1-1; a weak D match, TRBD1 (5 bases). V was trimmed by 6 bases and J by 7 bases, leaving 15 bases between them. From germline, CDR1 is MNHNS and CDR2 SASEGT. CDR3 length: 13 amino acids.

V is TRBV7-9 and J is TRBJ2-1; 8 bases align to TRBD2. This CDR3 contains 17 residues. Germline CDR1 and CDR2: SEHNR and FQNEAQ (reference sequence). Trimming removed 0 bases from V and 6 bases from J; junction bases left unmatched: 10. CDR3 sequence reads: CASSLAPGTRRVNEQFF. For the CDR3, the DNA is TGTGCCAGCAGCTTAGCACCCGGGACTAGAAGGGTCAATGAGCAGTTCTTC.

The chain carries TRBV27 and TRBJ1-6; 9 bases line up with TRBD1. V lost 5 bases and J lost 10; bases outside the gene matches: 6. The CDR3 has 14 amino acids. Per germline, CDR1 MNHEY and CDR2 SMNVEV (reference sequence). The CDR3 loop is CASSPGQGESPLHF. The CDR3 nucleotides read TGTGCCAGCAGTCCGGGACAGGGTGAATCACCCCTCCACTTT.

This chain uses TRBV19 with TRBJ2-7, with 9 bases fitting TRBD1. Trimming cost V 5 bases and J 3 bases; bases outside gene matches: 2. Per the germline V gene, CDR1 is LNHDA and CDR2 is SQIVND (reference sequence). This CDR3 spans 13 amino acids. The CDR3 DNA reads TGTGCCAGTAGTTTGGACAGGGGCTACGAGCAGTACTTC. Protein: CASSLDRGYEQYF.

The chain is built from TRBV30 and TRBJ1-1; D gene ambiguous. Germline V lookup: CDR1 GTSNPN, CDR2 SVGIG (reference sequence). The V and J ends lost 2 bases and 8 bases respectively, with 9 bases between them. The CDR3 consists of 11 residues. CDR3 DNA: TGTGCCTGGAGTCGGACTGCGGAAGCTTTCTTT. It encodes CAWSRTAEAFF.

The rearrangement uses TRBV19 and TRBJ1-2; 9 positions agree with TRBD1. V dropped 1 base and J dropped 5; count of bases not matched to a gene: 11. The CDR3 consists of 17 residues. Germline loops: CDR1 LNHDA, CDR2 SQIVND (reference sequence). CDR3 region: CASSIVGTGTITYGYTF. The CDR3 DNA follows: TGTGCCAGTAGTATAGTGGGGACAGGGACGATCACGTATGGCTACACCTTC.

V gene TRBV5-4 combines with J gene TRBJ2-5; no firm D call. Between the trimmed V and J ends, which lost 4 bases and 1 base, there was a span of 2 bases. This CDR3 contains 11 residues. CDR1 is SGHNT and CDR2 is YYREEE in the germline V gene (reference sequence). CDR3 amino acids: CASSLQETQYF. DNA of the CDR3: TGTGCCAGCAGCCTCCAAGAGACCCAGTACTTC.